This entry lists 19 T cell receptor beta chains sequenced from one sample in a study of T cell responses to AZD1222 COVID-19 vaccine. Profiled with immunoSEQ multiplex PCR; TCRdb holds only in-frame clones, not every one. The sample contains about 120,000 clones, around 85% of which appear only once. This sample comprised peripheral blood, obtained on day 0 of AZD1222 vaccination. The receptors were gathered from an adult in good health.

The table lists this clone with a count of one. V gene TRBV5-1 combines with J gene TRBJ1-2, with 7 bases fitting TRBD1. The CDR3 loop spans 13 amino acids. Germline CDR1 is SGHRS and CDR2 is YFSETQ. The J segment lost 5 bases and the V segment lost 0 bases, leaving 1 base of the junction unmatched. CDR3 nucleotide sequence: TGCGCCAGCAGCTTGGCGACAGGGTATGGCTACACCTTC. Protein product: CASSLATGYGYTF. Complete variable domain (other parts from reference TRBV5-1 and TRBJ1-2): KAGVTQTPRYLIKTRGQQVTLSCSPISGHRSVSWYQQTPGQGLQFLFEYFSETQRNKGNFPGRFSGRQFSNSRSEMNVSTLELGDSALYLCASSLATGYGYTFGSGTRLTVV.

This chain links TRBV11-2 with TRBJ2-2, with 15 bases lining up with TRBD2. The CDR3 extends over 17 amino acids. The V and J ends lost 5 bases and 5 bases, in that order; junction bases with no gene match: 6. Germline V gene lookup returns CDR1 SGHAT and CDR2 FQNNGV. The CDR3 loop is CASSVGLAGGSTGELFF. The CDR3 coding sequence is TGTGCCAGCAGCGTGGGACTAGCGGGGGGATCGACCGGGGAGCTGTTTTTT.

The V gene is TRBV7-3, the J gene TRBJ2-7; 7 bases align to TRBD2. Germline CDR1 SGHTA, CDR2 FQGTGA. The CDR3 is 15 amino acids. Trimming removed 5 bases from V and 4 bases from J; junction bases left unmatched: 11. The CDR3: CASSPTGAGSYEQYF. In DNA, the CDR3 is TGTGCCAGCAGCCCCACTGGAGCGGGGTCTTACGAGCAGTACTTC. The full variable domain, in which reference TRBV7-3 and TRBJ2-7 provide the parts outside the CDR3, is GAGVSQTPSNKVTEKGKYVELRCDPISGHTALYWYRQSLGQGPEFLIYFQGTGAADDSGLPNDRFFAVRPEGSVSTLKIQRTERGDSAVYLCASSPTGAGSYEQYFGPGTRLTVT.

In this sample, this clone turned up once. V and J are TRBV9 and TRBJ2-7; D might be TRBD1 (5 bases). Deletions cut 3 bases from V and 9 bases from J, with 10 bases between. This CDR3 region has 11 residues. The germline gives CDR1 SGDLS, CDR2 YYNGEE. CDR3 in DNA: TGTGCCAGCAGCGGACCAACAGGGCAGTACTTC. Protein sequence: CASSGPTGQYF.

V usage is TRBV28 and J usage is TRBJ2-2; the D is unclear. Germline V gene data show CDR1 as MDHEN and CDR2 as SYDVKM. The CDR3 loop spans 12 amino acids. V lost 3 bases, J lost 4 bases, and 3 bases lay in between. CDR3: CASSFLTGELFF. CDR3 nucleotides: TGTGCCAGCAGTTTCCTCACCGGGGAGCTGTTTTTT.

The CDR3 sequence: CASSYSGQANTEAFF. The CDR3 bases are TGTGCCAGCAGTTACTCGGGACAGGCGAACACTGAAGCTTTCTTT. The V call is TRBV6-6, the J call TRBJ1-1, with 8 bases matching TRBD1. J was trimmed by 1 base and V by 0 bases; bases with no gene match: 1. The CDR3 runs to 15 residues. Germline assignment: CDR1 MNHNY and CDR2 SVGAGI (reference sequence).

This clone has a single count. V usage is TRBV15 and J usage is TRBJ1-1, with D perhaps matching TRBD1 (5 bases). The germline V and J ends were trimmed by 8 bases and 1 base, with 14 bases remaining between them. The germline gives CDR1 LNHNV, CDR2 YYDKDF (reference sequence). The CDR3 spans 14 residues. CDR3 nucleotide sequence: TGTGCCACCTGCTCGGGCCAGGGGAACACTGAAGCTTTCTTT. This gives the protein CATCSGQGNTEAFF.

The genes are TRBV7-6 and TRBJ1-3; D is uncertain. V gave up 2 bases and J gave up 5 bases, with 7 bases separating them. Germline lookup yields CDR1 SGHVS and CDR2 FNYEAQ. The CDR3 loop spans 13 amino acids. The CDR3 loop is CASSLSTRNTIYF. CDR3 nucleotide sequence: TGTGCCAGCAGCTTATCCACCCGAAACACCATATATTTT. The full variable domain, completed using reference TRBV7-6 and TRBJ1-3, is GAGVSQSPRYKVTKRGQDVALRCDPISGHVSLYWYRQALGQGPEFLTYFNYEAQQDKSGLPNDRFSAERPEGSISTLTIQRTEQRDSAMYRCASSLSTRNTIYFGEGSWLTVV.

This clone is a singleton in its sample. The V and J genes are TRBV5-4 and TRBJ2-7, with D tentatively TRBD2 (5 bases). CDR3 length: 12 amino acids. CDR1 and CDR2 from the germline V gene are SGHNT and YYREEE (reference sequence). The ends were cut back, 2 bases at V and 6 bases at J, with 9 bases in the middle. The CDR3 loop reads CASSFGAAEQYF. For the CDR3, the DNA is TGTGCCAGCAGCTTCGGAGCGGCCGAGCAGTACTTC.

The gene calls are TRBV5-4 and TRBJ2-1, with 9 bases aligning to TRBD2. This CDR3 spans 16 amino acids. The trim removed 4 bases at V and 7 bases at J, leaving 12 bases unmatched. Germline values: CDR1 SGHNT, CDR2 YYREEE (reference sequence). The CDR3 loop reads CASSPTLAGSRNEQFF. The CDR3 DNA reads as TGTGCCAGCAGCCCAACGCTAGCGGGGTCACGGAATGAGCAGTTCTTC.

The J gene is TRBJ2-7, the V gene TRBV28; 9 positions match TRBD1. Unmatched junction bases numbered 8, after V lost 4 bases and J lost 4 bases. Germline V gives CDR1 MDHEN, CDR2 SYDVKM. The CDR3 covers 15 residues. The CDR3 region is CASSSSGTGRYEQYF. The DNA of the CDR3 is TGTGCCAGCAGTTCCTCCGGGACAGGGAGGTACGAGCAGTACTTC.

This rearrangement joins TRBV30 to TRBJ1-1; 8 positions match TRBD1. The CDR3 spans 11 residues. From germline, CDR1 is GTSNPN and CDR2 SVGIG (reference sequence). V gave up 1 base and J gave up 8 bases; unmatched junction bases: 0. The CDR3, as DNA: TGTGCCTGGAGTGACAGGGGGGAAGCTTTCTTT. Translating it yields CAWSDRGEAFF.

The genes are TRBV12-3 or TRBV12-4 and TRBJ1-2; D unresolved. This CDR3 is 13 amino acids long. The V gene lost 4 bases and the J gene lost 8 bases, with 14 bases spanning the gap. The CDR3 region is CASSYRRARGYTF. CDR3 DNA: TGTGCCAGCAGTTACCGTCGGGCTCGAGGCTACACCTTC.

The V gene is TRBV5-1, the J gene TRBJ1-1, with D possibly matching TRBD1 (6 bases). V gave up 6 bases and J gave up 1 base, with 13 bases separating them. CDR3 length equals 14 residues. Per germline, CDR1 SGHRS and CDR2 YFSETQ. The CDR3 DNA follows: TGCGCCAGCATTAGGGGGACGGGGAACACTGAAGCTTTCTTT. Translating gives CASIRGTGNTEAFF.

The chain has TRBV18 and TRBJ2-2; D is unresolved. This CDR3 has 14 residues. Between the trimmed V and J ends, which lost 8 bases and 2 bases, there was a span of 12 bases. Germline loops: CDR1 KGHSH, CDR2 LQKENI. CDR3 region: CASKKGSNTGELFF. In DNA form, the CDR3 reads TGTGCCAGCAAAAAAGGGTCAAACACCGGGGAGCTGTTTTTT. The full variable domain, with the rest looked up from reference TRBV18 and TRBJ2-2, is NAGVMQNPRHLVRRRGQEARLRCSPMKGHSHVYWYRQLPEEGLKFMVYLQKENIIDESGMPKERFSAEFPKEGPSILRIQQVVRGDSAAYFCASKKGSNTGELFFGEGSRLTVL.

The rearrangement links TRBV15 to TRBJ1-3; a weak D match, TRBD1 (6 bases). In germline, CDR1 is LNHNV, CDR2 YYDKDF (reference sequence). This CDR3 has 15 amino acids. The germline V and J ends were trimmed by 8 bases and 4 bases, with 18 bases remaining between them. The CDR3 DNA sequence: TGTGCCACCGGGCGGGACACCCAGGGAGGAAACACCATATATTTT. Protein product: CATGRDTQGGNTIYF.

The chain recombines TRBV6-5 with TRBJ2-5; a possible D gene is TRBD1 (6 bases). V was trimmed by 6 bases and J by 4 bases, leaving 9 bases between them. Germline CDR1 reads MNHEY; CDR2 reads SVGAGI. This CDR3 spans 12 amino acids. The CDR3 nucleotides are TGTGCCAGCAGAACAGGGTTAGAGACCCAGTACTTC. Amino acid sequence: CASRTGLETQYF.

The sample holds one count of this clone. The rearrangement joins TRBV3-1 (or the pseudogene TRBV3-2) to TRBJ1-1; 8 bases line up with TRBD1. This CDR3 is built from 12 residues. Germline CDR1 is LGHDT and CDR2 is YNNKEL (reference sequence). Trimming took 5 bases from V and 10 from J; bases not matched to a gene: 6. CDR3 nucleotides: TGTGCCAGCAGCGACAGGGGCCGTGGAGCTTTCTTT. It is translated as CASSDRGRGAFF.

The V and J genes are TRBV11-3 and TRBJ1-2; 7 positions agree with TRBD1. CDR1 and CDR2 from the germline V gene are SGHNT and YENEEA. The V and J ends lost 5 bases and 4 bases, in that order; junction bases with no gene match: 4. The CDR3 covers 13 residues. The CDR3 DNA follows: TGTGCCAGCAGCCAGACAGGGACCTATGGCTACACCTTC. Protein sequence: CASSQTGTYGYTF.